These 13 T cell receptor beta chains originate from one sample sequenced in a study of blood T cell repertoires in COVID-19 (dated by TCRdb to 2018 to 2020). Library prep was done by the immunoSEQ multiplex PCR assay. The clones in this table, taken by TCRdb from immuneACCESS, are in-frame only. Not every clone is retained; where verified, under half of the shortfall comes from an unresolved V gene, and the cause of the rest is unknown. For this sample the table gives some 270,000 clones, of which roughly four fifths were detected only once. Around 3.6% of the sample is in the top ten clones. What was sequenced was PBMCs or T cells enriched from blood (not recorded which). These receptors were obtained from a man over 45 who had recovered from COVID-19.

V gene TRBV28 combines with J gene TRBJ2-7; D is perhaps TRBD2 (5 bases). Germline V lookup: CDR1 MDHEN, CDR2 SYDVKM. V lost 4 bases, J lost 3 bases, and 13 bases lay in between. The CDR3 totals 14 residues. The CDR3 nucleotides read TGTGCCAGCAGTTCCGCGGGTACGGGCTACGAGCAGTACTTC. It yields the protein CASSSAGTGYEQYF.

This chain joins TRBV18 and TRBJ2-1; 7 nucleotides agree with TRBD2. V lost 5 bases and J lost 0; bases outside the gene matches: 13. This CDR3 spans 18 amino acids. From germline, CDR1 is KGHSH and CDR2 LQKENI. The CDR3 sequence is CASSSSLGGTLSYNEQFF. DNA for the CDR3: TGTGCCAGCTCATCAAGTCTGGGGGGGACGCTCTCCTACAATGAGCAGTTCTTC.

The CDR3 protein is CASSQEIVTAAGEKLFF. The CDR3, as DNA: TGCGCCAGCAGCCAAGAGATCGTCACGGCGGCGGGCGAAAAACTGTTTTTT. This chain links TRBV4-3 with TRBJ1-4, with no clear D. The CDR3 has 17 amino acids. Germline V gene lookup returns CDR1 LGHNA and CDR2 YSLEER. Trimming removed 0 bases from V and 8 bases from J, with 19 bases in between.

The J gene is TRBJ2-7, the V gene TRBV29-1; perhaps TRBD1 as D (5 bases). The germline CDR1 and CDR2 sequences are SQVTM and ANQGSEA. The CDR3 spans 14 residues. The V gene lost 6 bases and the J gene lost 2 bases, with 17 bases spanning the gap. The CDR3 DNA follows: TGCAGCGTCTTTACAGGCCTGTCAACCTACGAGCAGTACTTC. It encodes CSVFTGLSTYEQYF.

The chain joins TRBV7-6 to TRBJ2-7; 8 positions agree with TRBD1. Unmatched junction bases numbered 8, after V lost 2 bases and J lost 2 bases. The CDR3 length is 16 residues. Germline V gives CDR1 SGHVS, CDR2 FNYEAQ. The DNA for the CDR3 is TGTGCCAGCAGCTTAATTTCTGGACAGGGAGCCTACGAGCAGTACTTC. Protein: CASSLISGQGAYEQYF.

The genes are TRBV19 and TRBJ1-4, with D unresolved. The germline gives CDR1 LNHDA, CDR2 SQIVND (reference sequence). Trimming left V 3 bases short and J 5 bases short, with 13 bases between. The CDR3 spans 15 residues. Here the CDR3 reads CASSIGWEVNEKLFF. The CDR3 coding sequence is TGTGCCAGTAGTATCGGATGGGAGGTGAATGAAAAACTGTTTTTT. Using reference TRBV19 and TRBJ1-4 for the parts outside the CDR3, the full variable domain is DGGITQSPKYLFRKEGQNVTLSCEQNLNHDAMYWYRQDPGQGLRLIYYSQIVNDFQKGDIAEGYSVSREKKESFPLTVTSAQKNPTAFYLCASSIGWEVNEKLFFGSGTQLSVL.

The chain couples TRBV11-2 to TRBJ2-2; 11 bases align to TRBD1. CDR3 size: 15 residues. Germline-derived CDR1 and CDR2 are SGHAT and FQNNGV. V lost 3 bases, J lost 5 bases, and 2 bases stayed unmatched. Written as DNA, the CDR3 is TGTGCCAGCAGCTTTGGGACAGGGGGTACCGGGGAGCTGTTTTTT. This gives the protein CASSFGTGGTGELFF.

The gene calls are TRBV7-3 and TRBJ2-3; 7 bases are a match to TRBD2. CDR3 size: 15 residues. Germline-derived CDR1 and CDR2 are SGHTA and FQGTGA. J was trimmed by 7 bases and V by 3 bases; bases with no gene match: 10. CDR3 residues: CASSLVRTSSNTQYF. CDR3 bases: TGTGCCAGCAGCTTGGTCAGGACTAGTTCAAATACGCAGTATTTT.

The chain has TRBV10-2 and TRBJ2-3, with 10 positions matching TRBD2. Germline V gene sequence: CDR1 WSHSY, CDR2 SAAADI. Trimming removed 6 bases from V and 0 bases from J; junction bases left unmatched: 6. The CDR3 loop spans 16 amino acids. CDR3 DNA: TGCGCCAGCAGACGGACTAGCGGTTCTAGCACAGATACGCAGTATTTT. This translates into CASRRTSGSSTDTQYF.

This clone showed up just once. The chain links TRBV21-1 to TRBJ2-4; TRBD2 was called by the table and not checked on the DNA. TRBV21-1 has pseudogene status. This CDR3 has 17 residues. The CDR3 protein is CASILLGTSGTKNIQYF. The CDR3 DNA reads as TGTGCCAGCATCCTTTTGGGGACTAGCGGGACCAAAAACATTCAGTACTTC.

This clone occurred once. This sequence joins TRBV10-1 and TRBJ2-7; TRBD2 matches 11 bases. The CDR3 consists of 15 residues. V dropped 2 bases and J dropped 9; count of bases not matched to a gene: 9. Germline values: CDR1 WNHNN, CDR2 SYGVQD (reference sequence). This chain's CDR3 is CASSETASGRNGQYF. The CDR3 coding sequence is TGCGCCAGCAGTGAGACGGCTAGCGGGAGGAACGGGCAGTACTTC.

This clone was seen a few times. The chain uses TRBV7-9 and TRBJ1-2; TRBD1 aligns across 10 bases. Germline-derived CDR1 and CDR2 are SEHNR and FQNEAQ (reference sequence). J lost 8 bases, V lost 5 bases, and 8 bases had no gene match. This CDR3 comprises 14 residues. The CDR3, as DNA: TGTGCCAGCAGCCCTCCAGGGACAGGGGACGGCTACACCTTC. Protein product: CASSPPGTGDGYTF.

The chain joins TRBV6-2 or TRBV6-3 to TRBJ2-4, with 8 bases that match TRBD2. This CDR3 spans 16 amino acids. Germline CDR1 is MNHEY and CDR2 is SVGEGT. The trim removed 0 bases at V and 6 bases at J, leaving 7 bases unmatched. This chain's CDR3 is CASSYSIAGRTNIQYF. The CDR3 nucleotides are TGTGCCAGCAGTTACTCCATAGCGGGGAGAACAAACATTCAGTACTTC.